This entry describes one TCR beta chain. Its antigen is currently unknown. This PCR relied on a set of 60 Vbeta primers and 13 Jbeta primers. Study processing details: Unique TCR beta chains totaled about 78 million in a later count, with roughly 11 million of them shared. Sequencing used immunoSEQ multiplex PCR; TCRdb keeps in-frame clones, though not all of them. That table gives V, J and clone size, and the DNA gave D and trimming. The data show roughly 200,000 clones, with about 90% seen just once and about 1% held by the top ten. This sample was included in a study of cytomegalovirus exposure and HLA in healthy donors. The CDR3 runs to 12 residues. Trimming took 2 bases from V and 5 from J, leaving 4 bases between them. Germline values: CDR1 SGHTA, CDR2 FQGTGA. Notes on the study in general: Investigators reported approximately 150 TCR beta chains as tied to cytomegalovirus. Later work associated roughly 17,000 TCR beta sequences with HLA alleles at 0.05 false discovery rate.

The source material was PBMCs. The V gene is TRBV7-3, the J gene TRBJ2-1; D unclear. This sequence originates from a boy aged 2-15 years in good health and CMV-seronegative. CDR3 sequence reads: CASSLPNNEQFF. As DNA, the CDR3 is TGTGCCAGCAGCTTACCTAACAATGAGCAGTTCTTC.